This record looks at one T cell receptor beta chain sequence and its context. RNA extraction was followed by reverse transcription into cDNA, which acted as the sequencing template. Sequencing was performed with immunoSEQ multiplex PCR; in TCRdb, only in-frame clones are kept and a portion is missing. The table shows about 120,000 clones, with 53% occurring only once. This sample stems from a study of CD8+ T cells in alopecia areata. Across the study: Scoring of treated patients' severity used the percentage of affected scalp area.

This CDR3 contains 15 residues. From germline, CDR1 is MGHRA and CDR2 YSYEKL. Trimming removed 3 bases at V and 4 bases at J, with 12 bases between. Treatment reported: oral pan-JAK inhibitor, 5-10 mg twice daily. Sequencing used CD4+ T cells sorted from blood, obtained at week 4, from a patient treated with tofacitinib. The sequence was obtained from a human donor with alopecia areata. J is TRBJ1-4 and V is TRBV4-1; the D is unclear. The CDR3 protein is CASSQSSSLNEKLFF. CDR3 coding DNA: TGCGCCAGCAGCCAGTCGTCGAGTCTTAATGAAAAACTGTTTTTT.